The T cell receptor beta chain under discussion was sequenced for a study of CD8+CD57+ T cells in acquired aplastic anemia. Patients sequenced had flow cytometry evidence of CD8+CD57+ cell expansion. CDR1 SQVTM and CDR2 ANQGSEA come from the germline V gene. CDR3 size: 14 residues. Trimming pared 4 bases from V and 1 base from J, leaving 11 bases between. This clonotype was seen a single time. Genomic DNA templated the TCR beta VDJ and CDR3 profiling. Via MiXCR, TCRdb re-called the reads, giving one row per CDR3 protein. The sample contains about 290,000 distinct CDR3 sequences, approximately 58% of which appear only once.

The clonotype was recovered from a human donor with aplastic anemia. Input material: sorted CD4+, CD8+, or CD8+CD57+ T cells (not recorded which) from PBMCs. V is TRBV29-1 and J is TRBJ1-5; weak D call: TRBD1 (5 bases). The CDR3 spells CSVGEGYSNQPQHF. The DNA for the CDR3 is TGCAGCGTTGGGGAGGGGTACAGCAATCAGCCCCAGCATTTT.